Below, 29 T cell receptor beta chains from the same sample are listed, as sequenced in a study of T cells after yellow fever vaccination. MiXCR, run by TCRdb on the 5' RACE reads, gives a single entry per CDR3 protein. Among hundreds of thousands of distinct CDR3 sequences listed, about 12% were seen once. The source was PBMCs, collected on the day of the yellow fever booster vaccination. The source is a man aged 30 to 39 who received the YFV17D yellow fever vaccine.

The chain is built from TRBV20-1 and TRBJ2-3, with 7 positions matching TRBD2. The germline CDR1 and CDR2 sequences are DFQATT and SNEGSKA (reference sequence). Unmatched junction bases numbered 6, after V lost 3 bases and J lost 0 bases. The CDR3 is made up of 15 amino acids. This CDR3 is CSASDPSGSTDTQYF. CDR3 in DNA: TGCAGTGCTAGCGACCCTAGCGGTAGCACAGATACGCAGTATTTT.

The chain combines TRBV5-5 with TRBJ2-7; maybe TRBD1 (5 bases). Germline lookup yields CDR1 SGHKS and CDR2 YYEKEE (reference sequence). V lost 4 bases to trimming and J lost 7 bases, with 12 bases between them. The CDR3 loop spans 12 amino acids. DNA for the CDR3: TGTGCCAGCAGCCCAGGGCTTATGGAGCAGTACTTC. Translating it yields CASSPGLMEQYF.

The CDR3 here is CASSYPTSGSIETQYF. The DNA of the CDR3 is TGTGCCAGCAGTTACCCGACTAGCGGGAGTATTGAGACCCAGTACTTC. This chain joins TRBV6-5 and TRBJ2-5, with 12 nucleotides matching TRBD2. Germline CDR1 and CDR2: MNHEY and SVGAGI. The CDR3 loop spans 16 amino acids. V dropped 2 bases and J dropped 5; count of bases not matched to a gene: 6.

This clonotype was seen more than once but under ten times. This chain uses TRBV2 with TRBJ1-6; a possible D gene is TRBD1 (5 bases). V gave up 4 bases and J gave up 14 bases, with 12 bases separating them. CDR1 is SNHLY and CDR2 is FYNNEI in the germline V gene. This CDR3 is built from 12 residues. Written as DNA, the CDR3 is TGTGCCAGCAGTGGGGGCCGGGTCACCCTCCACTTT. It specifies CASSGGRVTLHF.

This clonotype has more than one count but fewer than ten. The CDR3: CASSPLPWAGGNQPQHF. CDR3 sequence (DNA): TGTGCCAGCAGTCCCCTCCCGTGGGCAGGGGGCAATCAGCCCCAGCATTTT. V is TRBV6-1 and J is TRBJ1-5; tentatively, D is TRBD1 (6 bases). The CDR3 is 17 residues long. The V gene's germline CDR1 is MNHNS and CDR2 SASEGT. V gave up 5 bases and J gave up 2 bases, with 19 bases separating them.

This clonotype has just a few counts. This chain links TRBV24-1 with TRBJ2-2; possibly TRBD1 or TRBD2 for D (5 bases each). CDR3 length: 19 residues. Germline lookup yields CDR1 KGHDR and CDR2 SFDVKD. Between the trimmed V and J ends, which lost 0 bases and 1 base, there was a span of 17 bases. The CDR3 region is CATSDLQPGTHQNTGELFF. The CDR3 DNA is TGTGCCACCAGTGATTTGCAACCAGGGACCCACCAGAACACCGGGGAGCTGTTTTTT.

The chain links TRBV12-3 or TRBV12-4 to TRBJ2-7; 8 bases align to TRBD1. The length of the CDR3 is 14 residues. Trimming took 3 bases from V and 6 from J; bases not matched to a gene: 7. The CDR3 here is CASSFGRGQREQYF. The CDR3 coding sequence is TGTGCCAGCAGTTTCGGCAGGGGGCAACGCGAGCAGTACTTC.

This clonotype was seen a handful of times. This chain uses TRBV24-1 with TRBJ2-7; no definite D call. This CDR3 has 13 residues. From germline, CDR1 is KGHDR and CDR2 SFDVKD. Trimming stripped 4 bases from V and 0 bases from J, with 6 bases between. CDR3 DNA sequence: TGTGCCACCAGTGAAGGCGTCTCCTACGAGCAGTACTTC. The encoded protein is CATSEGVSYEQYF.

This clonotype was seen a few times. The chain recombines TRBV30 with TRBJ2-7; D is ambiguous. The V gene's germline CDR1 is GTSNPN and CDR2 SVGIG (reference sequence). The CDR3 is 13 residues long. Trimming shortened V by 3 bases and J by 2 bases, and 11 bases separated the two germline ends. The CDR3: CAWSVSTTYEQYF. CDR3 nucleotide sequence: TGTGCCTGGAGCGTCAGTACGACCTACGAGCAGTACTTC.

This clonotype has a handful of counts. The chain employs TRBV14 and TRBJ2-2; 7 positions match TRBD2. CDR1 and CDR2 from the germline V gene are SGHDN and FVKESK. Trimming at V came to 2 bases and at J to 1 base, leaving 4 bases not matched to a gene. The CDR3 length is 16 residues. CDR3 bases: TGTGCCAGCAGCCAAACTATAGCGGGGAACACCGGGGAGCTGTTTTTT. Its protein is CASSQTIAGNTGELFF.

The V and J genes are TRBV29-1 and TRBJ2-1; D possibly corresponds to TRBD2 (5 bases). This CDR3 contains 14 residues. The V and J ends lost 1 base and 6 bases respectively, with 13 bases between them. Germline CDR1 and CDR2: SQVTM and ANQGSEA. The CDR3 bases are TGCAGCGTTGAAGTCACAAGAGGACTCAATGAGCAGTTCTTC. This translates into CSVEVTRGLNEQFF.

This clonotype was recorded at least ten times. V gene TRBV9 combines with J gene TRBJ2-3; maybe TRBD1 (6 bases). The CDR3 totals 14 residues. V was cut by 0 bases and J by 6 bases, with 11 bases left in between. Per the germline V gene, CDR1 is SGDLS and CDR2 is YYNGEE. DNA of the CDR3: TGTGCCAGCAGCGTAGGACGGGACATTGATACGCAGTATTTT. Amino acid sequence: CASSVGRDIDTQYF. The whole variable domain, remainder taken from reference TRBV9 and TRBJ2-3, is DSGVTQTPKHLITATGQRVTLRCSPRSGDLSVYWYQQSLDQGLQFLIQYYNGEERAKGNILERFSAQQFPDLHSELNLSSLELGDSALYFCASSVGRDIDTQYFGPGTRLTVL.

V and J are TRBV5-1 and TRBJ1-5; tentatively, D is TRBD1 (5 bases). V was pared by 4 bases and J by 4 bases, with 12 bases between. The CDR3 loop spans 14 amino acids. The germline V gene has CDR1 SGHRS and CDR2 YFSETQ. CDR3 region: CASSPGGVNQPQHF. The CDR3 nucleotides are TGCGCCAGCAGCCCGGGAGGGGTTAATCAGCCCCAGCATTTT.

The J gene is TRBJ2-5, the V gene TRBV2; 10 bases map to TRBD2. This CDR3 region has 16 residues. V shed 4 bases and J 1 base; nucleotides not matched to a gene: 6. Germline V gives CDR1 SNHLY, CDR2 FYNNEI. The CDR3, as DNA: TGTGCCAGCAGTGGGGGGGCTAGCGGGAGCCAAGAGACCCAGTACTTC. Amino acid sequence: CASSGGASGSQETQYF.

The chain carries TRBV20-1 and TRBJ1-1; no clear D gene. Germline loops: CDR1 DFQATT, CDR2 SNEGSKA (reference sequence). The CDR3 runs to 13 residues. Trimming cost V 0 bases and J 5 bases, with 10 bases left between them. CDR3 coding DNA: TGCAGTGCTAGAGAGGGTCGATATACTGAAGCTTTCTTT. Translating gives CSAREGRYTEAFF.

This clonotype was found many times. The rearrangement uses TRBV7-9 and TRBJ2-5, with D tentatively TRBD1 or TRBD2 (5 bases each). V lost 2 bases and J 1 base, leaving 17 bases between the germline ends. This CDR3 is built from 17 residues. Germline values: CDR1 SEHNR, CDR2 FQNEAQ (reference sequence). The CDR3 loop reads CASSLRGRGRFQETQYF. The DNA for the CDR3 is TGTGCCAGCAGCTTACGGGGACGGGGACGATTCCAAGAGACCCAGTACTTC.

The V gene is TRBV20-1, the J gene TRBJ2-3; no firm D call. In germline, CDR1 is DFQATT, CDR2 SNEGSKA (reference sequence). The CDR3 has 14 residues. The CDR3 DNA sequence: TGCAGCGCCGATCCGGGCCCTACGGCAGATACGCAGTATTTT. It encodes CSADPGPTADTQYF.

V and J are TRBV24-1 and TRBJ1-5; D remains ambiguous. The V end lost 3 bases, the J end lost 8 bases, and 25 bases lay between the germline ends. The CDR3 covers 18 residues. From germline, CDR1 is KGHDR and CDR2 SFDVKD. The CDR3 DNA sequence: TGTGCCACCAGTGATGCCTCGGTTGGCAGCTCGGCCGGAAAGCCCCAGCATTTT. Translation: CATSDASVGSSAGKPQHF.

This clonotype has a handful of counts. Here the CDR3 reads CASSQSGVSGANVLTF. CDR3 DNA: TGCGCCAGCAGCCAATCCGGGGTCTCTGGGGCCAACGTCCTGACTTTC. J is TRBJ2-6 and V is TRBV4-3; possible D gene TRBD2, 5 bases. The CDR3 runs to 16 residues. Deletions cut 2 bases from V and 0 bases from J, with 8 bases between. The germline V gene has CDR1 LGHNA and CDR2 YSLEER.

This clonotype has just a few counts. The chain has TRBV5-1 and TRBJ2-7; D is uncertain. This CDR3 spans 13 amino acids. From germline, CDR1 is SGHRS and CDR2 YFSETQ. Trimming took off 0 bases at V and 3 bases at J, with 7 bases between the two ends. DNA of the CDR3: TGCGCCAGCAGCTTGGAGTCCCTCTACGAGCAGTACTTC. Amino acid sequence: CASSLESLYEQYF.

This clonotype has at least ten counts. The V gene is TRBV20-1, the J gene TRBJ2-5; TRBD2 might be the D (5 bases). The CDR3 spans 15 residues. Trimming removed 0 bases at V and 5 bases at J, with 16 bases between. CDR1 DFQATT and CDR2 SNEGSKA come from the germline V gene (reference sequence). This CDR3 reads CSARDKGASGETQYF. The CDR3 DNA follows: TGCAGTGCTAGAGATAAGGGAGCTTCGGGGGAGACCCAGTACTTC.

This clonotype has only a few counts. The chain combines TRBV11-3 with TRBJ2-1, with 8 bases lining up with TRBD2. Germline values: CDR1 SGHNT, CDR2 YENEEA. This CDR3 is built from 15 residues. Trimming took 2 bases from V and 2 from J; bases not matched to a gene: 2. DNA for the CDR3: TGTGCCAGCAGCTTACGGGAGGGGACCTACAATGAGCAGTTCTTC. Translation: CASSLREGTYNEQFF.

Many counts were recorded for this clonotype. The chain links TRBV24-1 to TRBJ2-5, with 8 bases that match TRBD1. The CDR3 totals 13 residues. J was trimmed by 5 bases and V by 9 bases; bases with no gene match: 7. Germline V gene sequence: CDR1 KGHDR, CDR2 SFDVKD. CDR3 sequence: CATGAGGKETQYF. CDR3 sequence (DNA): TGTGCCACCGGGGCAGGGGGCAAGGAGACCCAGTACTTC.

This chain's CDR3 is CSARVPTLFEQYF. DNA of the CDR3: TGCAGTGCTAGGGTTCCGACTCTTTTCGAGCAGTACTTC. V is TRBV20-1 and J is TRBJ2-7, with D unclear. The CDR3 runs 13 residues. The germline V gene encodes CDR1 DFQATT and CDR2 SNEGSKA (reference sequence). Trimming left V 3 bases short and J 6 bases short, with 15 bases between.

This clonotype was detected only a few times. V and J are TRBV20-1 and TRBJ2-5; D not certain. The ends were cut back, 6 bases at V and 3 bases at J, with 17 bases in the middle. The germline CDR1 and CDR2 sequences are DFQATT and SNEGSKA (reference sequence). The CDR3 length is 14 residues. In nucleotides, the CDR3 is TGCAGTGCAGCGAGTGGCCCCGGAAAAGAGACCCAGTACTTC. Translating it yields CSAASGPGKETQYF.

The genes are TRBV5-1 and TRBJ1-5; tentative D call: TRBD1 (6 bases). The length of the CDR3 is 14 residues. V was trimmed by 0 bases and J by 6 bases, leaving 10 bases between them. Germline CDR1 SGHRS, CDR2 YFSETQ. The CDR3 spells CASSLGGLGQPQHF. The CDR3 nucleotides are TGCGCCAGCAGCTTGGGGGGGCTCGGTCAGCCCCAGCATTTT.

The genes are TRBV4-1 and TRBJ2-7; 8 bases map to TRBD2. Looked up from germline, CDR1 is MGHRA and CDR2 is YSYEKL. Unmatched junction bases numbered 10, after V lost 1 base and J lost 2 bases. CDR3 length: 17 amino acids. DNA of the CDR3: TGCGCCAGCAGCCAAGGGGAAGCGGGAGAATGGACCTACGAGCAGTACTTC. It translates to CASSQGEAGEWTYEQYF.

CDR3 nucleotide sequence: TGTGCCATCAGTGAGTCCCGGGATCAGCCCCAGCATTTT. Translation: CAISESRDQPQHF. This chain links TRBV10-3 with TRBJ1-5; D not certain. The CDR3 spans 13 residues. Between the trimmed V and J ends, which lost 0 bases and 5 bases, there was a span of 5 bases. Germline CDR1 is ENHRY and CDR2 is SYGVKD.

In its sample, this clonotype was seen many times. This chain uses TRBV5-1 with TRBJ1-2; TRBD1 matches at 7 bases. Unmatched junction bases numbered 7, after V lost 4 bases and J lost 4 bases. Per the germline V gene, CDR1 is SGHRS and CDR2 is YFSETQ. This CDR3 spans 14 amino acids. DNA for the CDR3: TGCGCCAGCAGCCACCAGGGACAGTTCTATGGCTACACCTTC. It codes for CASSHQGQFYGYTF.